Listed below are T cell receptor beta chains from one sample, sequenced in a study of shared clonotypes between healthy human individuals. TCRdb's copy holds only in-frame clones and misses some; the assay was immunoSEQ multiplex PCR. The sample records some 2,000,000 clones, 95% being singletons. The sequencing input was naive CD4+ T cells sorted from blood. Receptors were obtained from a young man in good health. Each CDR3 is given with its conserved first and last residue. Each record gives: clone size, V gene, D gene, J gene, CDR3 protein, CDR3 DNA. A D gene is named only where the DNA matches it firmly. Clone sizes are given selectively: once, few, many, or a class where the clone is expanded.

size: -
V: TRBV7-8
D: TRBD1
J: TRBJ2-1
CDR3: CASSLGTGPYGEQFF
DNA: TGTGCCAGCAGCTTAGGGACAGGGCCTTACGGTGAGCAGTTCTTC

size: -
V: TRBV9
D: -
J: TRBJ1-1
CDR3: CASSVGNGNTEAFF
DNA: TGTGCCAGCAGCGTAGGTAACGGGAACACTGAAGCTTTCTTT

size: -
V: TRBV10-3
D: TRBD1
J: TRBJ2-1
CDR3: CASRRTGSSYNEQFF
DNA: TGTGCCAGCCGCCGGACAGGGAGCTCCTACAATGAGCAGTTCTTC

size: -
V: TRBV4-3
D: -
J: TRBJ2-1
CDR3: CASSQEPGKGQFF
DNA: TGCGCCAGCAGCCAAGAGCCGGGCAAGGGGCAGTTCTTC

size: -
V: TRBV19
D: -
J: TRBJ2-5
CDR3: CASSAPGLTKETQYF
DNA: TGTGCCAGTAGTGCCCCCGGACTAACAAAAGAGACCCAGTACTTC

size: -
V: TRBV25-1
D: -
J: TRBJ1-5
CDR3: CASSGGYGQPQHF
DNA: TGTGCCAGCAGTGGAGGGTACGGTCAGCCCCAGCATTTT

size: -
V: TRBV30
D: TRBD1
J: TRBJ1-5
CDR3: CAWSGRTGPQHF
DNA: TGTGCCTGGAGCGGGAGGACAGGCCCCCAGCATTTT

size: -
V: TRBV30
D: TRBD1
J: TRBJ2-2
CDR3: CAWSQGQFTGELFF
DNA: TGTGCCTGGAGCCAGGGACAGTTCACCGGGGAGCTGTTTTTT

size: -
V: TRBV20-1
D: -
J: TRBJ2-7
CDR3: CSANWVHEQYF
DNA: TGCAGTGCTAATTGGGTCCACGAGCAGTACTTC

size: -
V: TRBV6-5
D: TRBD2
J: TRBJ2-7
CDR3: CASSLWTSGYSYEQYF
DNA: TGTGCCAGCAGTTTGTGGACTAGCGGGTACTCCTACGAGCAGTACTTC

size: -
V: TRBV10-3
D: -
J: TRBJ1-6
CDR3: CAINRAGSNSPLHF
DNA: TGTGCCATCAACCGGGCAGGGTCTAATTCACCCCTCCACTTT

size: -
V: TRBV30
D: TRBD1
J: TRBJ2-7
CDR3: CAWSAGSRDRGVYYEQYF
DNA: TGTGCCTGGAGTGCGGGGAGCAGGGACAGGGGGGTCTACTACGAGCAGTACTTC

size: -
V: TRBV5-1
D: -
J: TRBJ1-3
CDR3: CASSFEASGNTIYF
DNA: TGCGCCAGCAGCTTTGAGGCCTCTGGAAACACCATATATTTT

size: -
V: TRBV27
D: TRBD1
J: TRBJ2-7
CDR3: CASSTPRQGGSYEQYF
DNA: TGTGCCAGCAGCACCCCCAGACAGGGGGGGTCCTACGAGCAGTACTTC

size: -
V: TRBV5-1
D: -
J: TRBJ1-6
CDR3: CASSLAATGGLAPLHF
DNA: TGCGCCAGCAGCTTGGCCGCCACGGGCGGTCTAGCACCCCTCCACTTT

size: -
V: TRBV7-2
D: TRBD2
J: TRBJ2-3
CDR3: CASSLRVGGRRADTQYF
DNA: TGTGCCAGCAGCTTACGGGTCGGCGGGAGGCGTGCAGATACGCAGTATTTT

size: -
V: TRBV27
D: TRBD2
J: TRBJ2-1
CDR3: CASSLMGSGRTNEQFF
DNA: TGTGCCAGCAGTTTAATGGGTAGCGGGAGGACTAATGAGCAGTTCTTC

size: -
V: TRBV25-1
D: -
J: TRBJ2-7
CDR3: CASSGDRRYEQYF
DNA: TGTGCCAGCAGTGGAGACAGGAGGTACGAGCAGTACTTC

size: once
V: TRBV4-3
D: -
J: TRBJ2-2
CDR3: CASSQDATRRVTGELFF
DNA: TGCGCCAGCAGCCAAGATGCGACTAGACGAGTCACCGGGGAGCTGTTTTTT

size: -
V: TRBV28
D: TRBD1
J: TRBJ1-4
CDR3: CASRTGGTGEKLFF
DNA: TGTGCCAGCAGGACAGGGGGCACGGGTGAAAAACTGTTTTTT

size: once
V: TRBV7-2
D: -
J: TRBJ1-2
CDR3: CASSHYNYGYTF
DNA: TGTGCCAGCAGCCACTACAACTATGGCTACACCTTC

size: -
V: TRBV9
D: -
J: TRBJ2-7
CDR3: CASSRGLQMTYEQYF
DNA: TGTGCCAGCAGCCGGGGACTCCAAATGACCTACGAGCAGTACTTC

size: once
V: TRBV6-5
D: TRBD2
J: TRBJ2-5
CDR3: CASSYSGQGGETQYF
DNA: TGTGCCAGCAGTTACTCTGGGCAGGGAGGGGAGACCCAGTACTTC

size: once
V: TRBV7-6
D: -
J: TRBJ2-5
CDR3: CASSSGPRETQYF
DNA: TGTGCCAGCAGCTCGGGACCGCGAGAGACCCAGTACTTC

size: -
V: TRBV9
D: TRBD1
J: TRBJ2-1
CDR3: CASSVGDSLYNEQFF
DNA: TGTGCCAGCAGCGTAGGGGACAGCCTCTACAATGAGCAGTTCTTC

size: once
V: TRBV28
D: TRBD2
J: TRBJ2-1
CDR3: CASSPQGIGGGPYNEQFF
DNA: TGTGCCAGCAGTCCCCAAGGGATAGGCGGGGGTCCCTACAATGAGCAGTTCTTC

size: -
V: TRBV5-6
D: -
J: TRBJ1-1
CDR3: CASSFSTEAFF
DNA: TGTGCCAGCAGCTTCAGCACTGAAGCTTTCTTT

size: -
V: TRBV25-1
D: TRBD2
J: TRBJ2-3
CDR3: CASSESPGGGTDTQYF
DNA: TGTGCCAGCAGTGAATCACCGGGGGGGGGCACAGATACGCAGTATTTT

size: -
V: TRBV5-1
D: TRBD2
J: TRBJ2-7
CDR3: CASSQGLAGPYEQYF
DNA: TGCGCCAGCAGCCAGGGACTAGCGGGTCCCTACGAGCAGTACTTC

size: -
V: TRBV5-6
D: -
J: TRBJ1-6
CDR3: CASSLEQVINSPLHF
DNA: TGTGCCAGCAGCTTGGAACAGGTGATTAATTCACCCCTCCACTTT

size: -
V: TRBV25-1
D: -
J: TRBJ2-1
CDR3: CASSEKVQVPPREQFF
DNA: TGTGCCAGCAGTGAGAAGGTCCAAGTCCCGCCTCGTGAGCAGTTCTTC

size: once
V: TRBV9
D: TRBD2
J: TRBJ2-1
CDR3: CASKGAGTSVDEQFF
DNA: TGTGCCAGCAAGGGGGCCGGGACTAGCGTCGATGAGCAGTTCTTC

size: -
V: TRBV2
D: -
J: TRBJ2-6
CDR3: CASSGHLSGANVLTF
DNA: TGTGCCAGCTCGGGACACCTCTCTGGGGCCAACGTCCTGACTTTC

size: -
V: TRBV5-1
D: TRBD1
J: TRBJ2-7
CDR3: CASSLEAGGVYEQYF
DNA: TGCGCCAGCAGCTTGGAGGCAGGGGGTGTTTACGAGCAGTACTTC

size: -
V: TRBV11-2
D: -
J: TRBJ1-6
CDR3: CASSLVPRIWNSPLHF
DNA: TGTGCCAGCAGCTTAGTCCCCCGGATCTGGAATTCACCCCTCCACTTT

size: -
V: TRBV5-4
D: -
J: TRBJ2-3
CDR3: CASSLDLATDTQYF
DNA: TGTGCCAGCAGCTTGGATCTAGCCACAGATACGCAGTATTTT

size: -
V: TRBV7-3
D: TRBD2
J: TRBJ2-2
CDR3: CASSGAGLANTGELFF
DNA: TGTGCCAGCAGCGGGGCGGGACTAGCGAACACCGGGGAGCTGTTTTTT

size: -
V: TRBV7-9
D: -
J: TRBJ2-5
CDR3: CASSLGVLETQYF
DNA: TGTGCCAGCAGCTTAGGTGTCCTAGAGACCCAGTACTTC

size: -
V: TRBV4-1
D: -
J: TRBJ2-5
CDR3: CVSSQVAFQETQYF
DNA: TGCGTCAGCAGCCAAGTGGCATTTCAAGAGACCCAGTACTTC

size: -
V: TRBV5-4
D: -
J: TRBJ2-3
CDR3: CASRTGGEAGTDTQYF
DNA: TGTGCCAGCAGGACCGGGGGTGAGGCGGGCACAGATACGCAGTATTTT

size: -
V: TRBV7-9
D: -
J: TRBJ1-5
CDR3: CASSLQNQPQHF
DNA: TGTGCCAGCAGCTTACAAAATCAGCCCCAGCATTTT

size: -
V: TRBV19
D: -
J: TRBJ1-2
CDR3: CASRSYRHPNGYTF
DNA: TGTGCCAGTAGAAGTTATCGGCACCCGAATGGCTACACCTTC

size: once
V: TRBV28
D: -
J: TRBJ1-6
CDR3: CASKGVPYGNSPLHF
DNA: TGTGCCAGCAAGGGGGTCCCCTATGGCAATTCACCCCTCCACTTT

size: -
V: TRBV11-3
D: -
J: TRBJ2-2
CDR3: CASSLDRLNTGELFF
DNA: TGTGCCAGCAGCTTAGACAGACTGAACACCGGGGAGCTGTTTTTT

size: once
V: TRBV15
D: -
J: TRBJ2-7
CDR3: CATSRDAVSNYEQYF
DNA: TGTGCCACCAGCAGAGATGCCGTTAGTAACTACGAGCAGTACTTC

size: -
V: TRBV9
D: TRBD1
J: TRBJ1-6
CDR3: CASSVFGDRVGSPLHF
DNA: TGTGCCAGCAGCGTATTTGGGGACAGGGTGGGATCACCCCTCCACTTT

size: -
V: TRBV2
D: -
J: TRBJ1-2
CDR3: CASIYGENYGYTF
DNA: TGTGCCAGCATCTACGGGGAAAACTATGGCTACACCTTC

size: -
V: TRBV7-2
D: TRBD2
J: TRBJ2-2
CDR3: CASRTSGSAGELFF
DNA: TGTGCCAGCAGAACAAGCGGGAGTGCCGGGGAGCTGTTTTTT

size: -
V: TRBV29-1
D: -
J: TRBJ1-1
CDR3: CSVQGRLNTEAFF
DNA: TGCAGCGTTCAGGGACGCCTGAACACTGAAGCTTTCTTT

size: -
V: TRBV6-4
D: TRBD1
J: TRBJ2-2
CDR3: CASSPGTGNTGELFF
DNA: TGTGCCAGCAGCCCAGGGACAGGGAACACCGGGGAGCTGTTTTTT

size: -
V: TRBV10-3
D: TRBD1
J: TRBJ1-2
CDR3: CAISEVFDRGTGFEYGYTF
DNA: TGTGCCATCAGTGAAGTTTTCGACAGGGGGACCGGTTTTGAATATGGCTACACCTTC

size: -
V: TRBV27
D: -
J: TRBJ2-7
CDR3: CASSRLRDSYEQYF
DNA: TGTGCCAGCAGTCGCCTCCGCGATTCCTACGAGCAGTACTTC

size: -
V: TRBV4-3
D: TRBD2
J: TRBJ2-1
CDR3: CASSQPQTPGLARQFF
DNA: TGCGCCAGCAGCCAACCCCAAACACCGGGACTAGCTAGGCAGTTCTTC

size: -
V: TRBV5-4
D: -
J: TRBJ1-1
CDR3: CASSSGTLNTEAFF
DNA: TGTGCCAGCAGCTCCGGGACACTTAACACTGAAGCTTTCTTT

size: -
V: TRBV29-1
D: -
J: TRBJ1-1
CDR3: CSVGIGDTEAFF
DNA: TGCAGCGTTGGAATAGGGGACACTGAAGCTTTCTTT

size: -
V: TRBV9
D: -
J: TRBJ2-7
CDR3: CASSVGIDLEQYF
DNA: TGTGCCAGCAGCGTAGGGATAGACCTCGAGCAGTACTTC

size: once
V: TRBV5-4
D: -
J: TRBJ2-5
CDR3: CASSFDLGTRGETQYF
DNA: TGTGCCAGCAGCTTTGATTTAGGGACCCGAGGGGAGACCCAGTACTTC

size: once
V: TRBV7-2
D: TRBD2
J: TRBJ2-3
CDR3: CASSLVAGGTDTQYF
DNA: TGTGCCAGCAGCTTGGTAGCGGGCGGCACAGATACGCAGTATTTT

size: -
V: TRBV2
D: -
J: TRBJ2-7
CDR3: CASTRVVSYEQYF
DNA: TGTGCCAGCACCCGGGTGGTCTCCTACGAGCAGTACTTC